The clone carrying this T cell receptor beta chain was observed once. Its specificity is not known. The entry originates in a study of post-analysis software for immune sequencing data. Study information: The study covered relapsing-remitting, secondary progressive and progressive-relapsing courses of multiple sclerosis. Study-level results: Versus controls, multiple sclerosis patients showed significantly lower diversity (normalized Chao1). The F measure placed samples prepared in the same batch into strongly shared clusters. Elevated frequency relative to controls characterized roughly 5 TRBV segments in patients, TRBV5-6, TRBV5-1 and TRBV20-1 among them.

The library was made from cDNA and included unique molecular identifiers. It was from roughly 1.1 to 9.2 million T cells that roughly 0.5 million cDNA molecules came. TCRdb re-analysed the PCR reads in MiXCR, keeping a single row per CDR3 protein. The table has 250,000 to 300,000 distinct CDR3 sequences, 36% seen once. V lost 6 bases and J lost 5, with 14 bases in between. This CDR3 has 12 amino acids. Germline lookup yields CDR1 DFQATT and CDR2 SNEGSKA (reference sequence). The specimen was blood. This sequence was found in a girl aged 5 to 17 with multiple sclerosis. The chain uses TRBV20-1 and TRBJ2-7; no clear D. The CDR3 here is CSAHRQGHEQYF. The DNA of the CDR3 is TGCAGTGCCCACCGGCAAGGCCACGAGCAGTACTTC.